This TCR beta chain was identified in a study of blood T cell repertoires in COVID-19. The wider study: From T cells, B-cell-depleted T cells, or PBMCs came the material, which was cDNA or gDNA.

V lost 7 bases, J lost 2 bases, and 6 bases lay in between. This CDR3 contains 13 residues. Germline values: CDR1 MDHEN, CDR2 SYDVKM. Assay used: immunoSEQ multiplex PCR; TCRdb lists only in-frame clones, some missing. The data contain 150,000 to 200,000 clones, around 90% of them seen just once; the ten biggest clones take up less than 0.7%. The sample comprised peripheral blood. This TCR was sampled from a man in his fifties or sixties with acute or convalescent COVID-19. This rearrangement joins TRBV28 to TRBJ2-6; the D is unclear. The CDR3 DNA is TGTGCCAGCATGGCCCCTGGGGCCAACGTCCTGACTTTC. It yields the protein CASMAPGANVLTF.